This TCR beta chain is drawn from a study of blood T cell repertoires in COVID-19. In the study overall: Whether acute or convalescent, the COVID-19 samples came from the United States, Italy and Spain. Sources were T cells, B-cell-depleted T cells, or PBMCs; the material itself was cDNA or gDNA.

Here immunoSEQ multiplex PCR was the method, and the copy in TCRdb shows in-frame clones only, minus some. The sample contains 140,000 to 150,000 clones, 75% to 90% of which appear only once. Looked up from germline, CDR1 is KGHSH and CDR2 is LQKENI. The CDR3 has 13 amino acids. The junction had 6 bases not matched to a gene; V was cut back by 6 bases and J by 5 bases. V usage is TRBV18 and J usage is TRBJ2-5; 7 positions match TRBD1. The TCR originated in a human donor in a cohort sampled during active COVID-19. Sequenced input: peripheral blood. The CDR3 DNA is TGTGCCAGCTCGACAGGGACCGGCGAGACCCAGTACTTC. It yields the protein CASSTGTGETQYF.